The 10 T cell receptor beta chains below were found in one sample sequenced in a study of cytotoxic CD8 clonotypes in ibrutinib-treated CLL. The protocol was immunoSEQ multiplex PCR, while the TCRdb copy is restricted to in-frame clones and leaves out a portion. The sample has roughly 150,000 clones, approximately 91% seen once; the top ten hold more than 2.5%. This specimen consisted of PBMCs, obtained at disease progression, from a patient treated with ibrutinib. The receptor source for this set is a human donor with chronic lymphocytic leukemia.

V is TRBV2 and J is TRBJ2-1; no definite D call. CDR1 is SNHLY and CDR2 is FYNNEI in the germline V gene. This CDR3 has 14 residues. With 7 bases removed from V and 2 bases from J, the gap between germline ends came to 12 bases. As DNA, the CDR3 is TGTGCCAGCAAGTTGGACCGAACCTACAATGAGCAGTTCTTC. It specifies CASKLDRTYNEQFF.

The chain employs TRBV7-2 and TRBJ2-7, with D unclear. Germline V gene data show CDR1 as SGHTA and CDR2 as FQGNSA. The CDR3 is 15 residues long. The ends were cut back, 5 bases at V and 0 bases at J, with 14 bases in the middle. In DNA form, the CDR3 reads TGTGCCAGCAGCGGAGAGGACGGATACTCCTACGAGCAGTACTTC. Translated, it gives CASSGEDGYSYEQYF. Full variable domain (missing parts from reference TRBV7-2 and TRBJ2-7): GAGVSQSPSNKVTEKGKDVELRCDPISGHTALYWYRQSLGQGLEFLIYFQGNSAPDKSGLPSDRFSAERTGGSVSTLTIQRTQQEDSAVYLCASSGEDGYSYEQYFGPGTRLTVT.

The chain uses TRBV5-1 and TRBJ2-3, with D hard to call. Trimming cost V 4 bases and J 2 bases, with 14 bases left between them. From germline, CDR1 is SGHRS and CDR2 YFSETQ. CDR3 length equals 15 residues. This CDR3 reads CASSLDPPPTDTQYF. The CDR3 DNA is TGCGCCAGCAGCCTGGACCCTCCACCCACAGATACGCAGTATTTT.

The chain joins TRBV9 to TRBJ2-3, with 12 positions matching TRBD2. Losses at the gene ends were 4 bases for V and 4 bases for J; bases not matched to a gene: 7. CDR3 length: 16 amino acids. Germline V gene sequence: CDR1 SGDLS, CDR2 YYNGEE. CDR3 nucleotide sequence: TGTGCCAGCAGCCCGACTCTAGCGGGAGGGCCAGATACGCAGTATTTT. Translation: CASSPTLAGGPDTQYF. Full variable domain (rest looked up from reference TRBV9 and TRBJ2-3): DSGVTQTPKHLITATGQRVTLRCSPRSGDLSVYWYQQSLDQGLQFLIQYYNGEERAKGNILERFSAQQFPDLHSELNLSSLELGDSALYFCASSPTLAGGPDTQYFGPGTRLTVL.

This sequence joins TRBV6-5 and TRBJ2-6; possibly TRBD1 for D (6 bases). The CDR3 has 13 amino acids. Deletions cut 11 bases from V and 1 base from J, with 9 bases between. Germline V gives CDR1 MNHEY, CDR2 SVGAGI. CDR3 in DNA: TGTGCCGGGGGCGAATCTGGGGCCAACGTCCTGACTTTC. It yields the protein CAGGESGANVLTF.

V is TRBV19 and J is TRBJ1-2; 8 bases match TRBD1. The J segment lost 2 bases and the V segment lost 4 bases, leaving 15 bases of the junction unmatched. CDR1 is LNHDA and CDR2 is SQIVND in the germline V gene (reference sequence). CDR3 length: 18 residues. The DNA of the CDR3 is TGTGCCAGTAGTAATACGGTATCCGTGACAGGGGTAAACTATGGCTACACCTTC. Its protein product is CASSNTVSVTGVNYGYTF.

The genes are TRBV7-3 and TRBJ2-5; either TRBD1 or TRBD2 may supply D (5 bases each). The CDR3 is made up of 13 amino acids. The germline V gene encodes CDR1 SGHTA and CDR2 FQGTGA. V dropped 6 bases and J dropped 1 base, with 9 bases sitting between them. The CDR3 region is CASSPGLQETQYF. The CDR3, as DNA: TGTGCCAGCAGTCCGGGGCTCCAAGAGACCCAGTACTTC.

The V gene is TRBV7-2, the J gene TRBJ2-7; no clear D. Germline-derived CDR1 and CDR2 are SGHTA and FQGNSA. V was trimmed by 2 bases and J by 7 bases, leaving 15 bases between them. The CDR3 loop spans 14 amino acids. The CDR3 nucleotides are TGTGCCAGCAGCTTAAGGGCCATGGGAAAGGAGCAGTACTTC. This encodes CASSLRAMGKEQYF.

V usage is TRBV2 and J usage is TRBJ1-5, with a tentative D call TRBD1 (6 bases). CDR1 and CDR2 from the germline V gene are SNHLY and FYNNEI. The CDR3 sequence is 14 residues long. V gave up 6 bases and J gave up 2 bases, with 11 bases separating them. In nucleotides, the CDR3 is TGTGCCAGCAGGGTGGGGGGCGGCAATCAGCCCCAGCATTTT. As protein: CASRVGGGNQPQHF.

The chain carries TRBV29-1 and TRBJ1-3; D may be TRBD1 (6 bases). V dropped 7 bases and J dropped 0 bases, with 16 bases sitting between them. The CDR3 is 15 residues long. Germline CDR1 and CDR2: SQVTM and ANQGSEA. CDR3 amino acids: CSATMTGSSGNTIYF. CDR3 in DNA: TGCAGCGCCACTATGACAGGTTCCTCTGGAAACACCATATATTTT.